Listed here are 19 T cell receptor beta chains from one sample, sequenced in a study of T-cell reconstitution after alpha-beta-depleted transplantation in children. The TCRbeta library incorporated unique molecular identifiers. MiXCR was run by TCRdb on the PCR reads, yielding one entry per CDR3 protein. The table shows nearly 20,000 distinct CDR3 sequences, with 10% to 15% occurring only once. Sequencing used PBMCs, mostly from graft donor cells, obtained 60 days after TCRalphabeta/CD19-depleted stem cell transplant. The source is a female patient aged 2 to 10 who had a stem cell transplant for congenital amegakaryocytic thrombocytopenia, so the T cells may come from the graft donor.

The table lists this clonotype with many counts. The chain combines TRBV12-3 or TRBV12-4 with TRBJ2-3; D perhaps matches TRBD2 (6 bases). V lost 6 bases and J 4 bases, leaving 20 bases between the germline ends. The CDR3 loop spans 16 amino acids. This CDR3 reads CASRRRTGAGPDTQYF. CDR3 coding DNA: TGTGCCAGCAGAAGGAGAACGGGAGCGGGCCCAGATACGCAGTATTTT.

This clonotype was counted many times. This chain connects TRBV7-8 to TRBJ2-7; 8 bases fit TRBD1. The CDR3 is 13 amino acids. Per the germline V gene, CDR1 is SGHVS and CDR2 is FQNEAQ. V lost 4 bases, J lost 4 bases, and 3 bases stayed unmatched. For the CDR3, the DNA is TGTGCCAGCAGCTCGCAGGGGGCTTACGAGCAGTACTTC. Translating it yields CASSSQGAYEQYF.

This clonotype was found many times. CDR3 in DNA: TGTGCCAGCAGCAAAGCGTCCGACAGGATCTACTCTGGGGCCAACGTCCTGACTTTC. Translation gives CASSKASDRIYSGANVLTF. The rearrangement joins TRBV21-1 to TRBJ2-6; the table's D call, TRBD1, was not checked against the DNA. TRBV21-1 is a pseudogene segment. This CDR3 comprises 19 residues.

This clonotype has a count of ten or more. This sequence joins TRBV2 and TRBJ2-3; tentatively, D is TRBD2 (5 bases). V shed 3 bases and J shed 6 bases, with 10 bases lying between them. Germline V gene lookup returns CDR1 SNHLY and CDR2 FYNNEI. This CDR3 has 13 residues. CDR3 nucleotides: TGTGCCAGCAGTGAGGACTTGGGGGATACGCAGTATTTT. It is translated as CASSEDLGDTQYF.

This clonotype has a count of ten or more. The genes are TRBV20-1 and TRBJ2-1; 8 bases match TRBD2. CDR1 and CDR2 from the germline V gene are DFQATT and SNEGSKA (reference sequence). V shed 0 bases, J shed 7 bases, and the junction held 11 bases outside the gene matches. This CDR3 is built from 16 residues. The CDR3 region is CSARDSQRERGNEQFF. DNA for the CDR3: TGCAGTGCTAGAGATTCCCAGCGGGAGAGGGGTAATGAGCAGTTCTTC.

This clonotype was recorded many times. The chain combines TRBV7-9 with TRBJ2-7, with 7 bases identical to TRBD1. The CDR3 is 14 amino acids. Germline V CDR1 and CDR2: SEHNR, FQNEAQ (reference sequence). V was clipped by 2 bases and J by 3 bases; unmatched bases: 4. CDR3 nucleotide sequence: TGTGCCAGCAGCTTATCCGGGACAGTCTACGAGCAGTACTTC. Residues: CASSLSGTVYEQYF.

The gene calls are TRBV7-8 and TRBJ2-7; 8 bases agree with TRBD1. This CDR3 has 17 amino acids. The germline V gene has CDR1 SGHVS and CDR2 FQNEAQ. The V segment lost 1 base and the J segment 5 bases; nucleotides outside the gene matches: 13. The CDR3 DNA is TGTGCCAGCAGCTTAGGGCACAGGGGGGCGGGGAGCGACGAGCAGTACTTC. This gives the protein CASSLGHRGAGSDEQYF.

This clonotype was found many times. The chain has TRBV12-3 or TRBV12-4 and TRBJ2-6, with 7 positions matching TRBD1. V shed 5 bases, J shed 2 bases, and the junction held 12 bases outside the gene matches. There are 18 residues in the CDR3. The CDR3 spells CASSPGLGQSTGANVLTF. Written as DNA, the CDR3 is TGTGCCAGCAGTCCAGGTTTGGGACAGTCTACTGGGGCCAACGTCCTGACTTTC.

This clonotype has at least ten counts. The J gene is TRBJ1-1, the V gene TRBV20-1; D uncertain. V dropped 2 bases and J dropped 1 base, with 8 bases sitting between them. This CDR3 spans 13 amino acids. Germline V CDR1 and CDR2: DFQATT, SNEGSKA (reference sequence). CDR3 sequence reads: CSARTGQNTEAFF. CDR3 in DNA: TGCAGTGCTAGAACCGGCCAGAACACTGAAGCTTTCTTT.

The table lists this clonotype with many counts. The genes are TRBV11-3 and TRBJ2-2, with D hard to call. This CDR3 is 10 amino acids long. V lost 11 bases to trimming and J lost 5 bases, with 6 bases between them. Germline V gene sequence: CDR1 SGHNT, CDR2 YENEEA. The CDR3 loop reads CARPTGELFF. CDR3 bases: TGTGCCCGCCCAACCGGGGAGCTGTTTTTT.

CDR3 bases: TGTGCCAGCAGTTTGTGGGGGAAGGGGGAGACCCAGTACTTC. Residues: CASSLWGKGETQYF. The chain joins TRBV27 to TRBJ2-5; D possibly uses TRBD1 or TRBD2 (5 bases each). The V and J ends lost 3 bases and 5 bases respectively, with 13 bases between them. This CDR3 region has 14 residues. Germline CDR1 is MNHEY and CDR2 is SMNVEV (reference sequence).

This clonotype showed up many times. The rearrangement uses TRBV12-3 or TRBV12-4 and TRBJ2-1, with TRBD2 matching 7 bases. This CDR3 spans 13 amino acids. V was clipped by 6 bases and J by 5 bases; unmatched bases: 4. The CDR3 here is CASSPTSDNEQFF. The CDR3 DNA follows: TGTGCCAGCAGCCCTACTAGCGACAATGAGCAGTTCTTC.

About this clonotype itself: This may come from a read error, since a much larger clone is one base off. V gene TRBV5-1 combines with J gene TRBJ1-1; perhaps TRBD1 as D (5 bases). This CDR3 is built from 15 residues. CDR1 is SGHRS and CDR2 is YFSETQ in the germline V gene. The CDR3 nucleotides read TGCGCCAGCAGCTTTCGTTACAGGCAGGGCACTAAAGCTTTCTTT. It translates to CASSFRYRQGTKAFF.

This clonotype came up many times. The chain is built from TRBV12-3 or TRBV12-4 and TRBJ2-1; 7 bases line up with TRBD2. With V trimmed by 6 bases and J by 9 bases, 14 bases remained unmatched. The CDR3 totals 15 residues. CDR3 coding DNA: TGTGCCAGCAGAATCTCGCCGTCGGGCGGGAGTGAGCAGTTCTTC. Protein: CASRISPSGGSEQFF.

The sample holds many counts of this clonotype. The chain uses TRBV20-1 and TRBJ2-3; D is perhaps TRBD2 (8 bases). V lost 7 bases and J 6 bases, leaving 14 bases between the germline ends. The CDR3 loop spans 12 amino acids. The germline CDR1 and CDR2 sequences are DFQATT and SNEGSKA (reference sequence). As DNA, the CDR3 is TGCAGTGGGCGGGAGGACAGGGATACGCAGTATTTT. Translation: CSGREDRDTQYF.

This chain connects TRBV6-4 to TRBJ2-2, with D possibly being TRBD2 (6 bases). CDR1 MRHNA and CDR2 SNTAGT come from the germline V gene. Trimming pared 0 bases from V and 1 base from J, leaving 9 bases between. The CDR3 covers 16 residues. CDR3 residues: CASSDSVGGNTGELFF. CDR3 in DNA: TGTGCCAGCAGTGACTCAGTGGGAGGGAACACCGGGGAGCTGTTTTTT.

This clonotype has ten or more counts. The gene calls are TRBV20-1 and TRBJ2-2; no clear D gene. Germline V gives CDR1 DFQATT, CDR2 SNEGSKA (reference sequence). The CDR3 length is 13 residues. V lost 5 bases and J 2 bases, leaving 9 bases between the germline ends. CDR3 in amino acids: CSAVGKNTGELFF. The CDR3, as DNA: TGCAGTGCTGTCGGAAAAAACACCGGGGAGCTGTTTTTT.

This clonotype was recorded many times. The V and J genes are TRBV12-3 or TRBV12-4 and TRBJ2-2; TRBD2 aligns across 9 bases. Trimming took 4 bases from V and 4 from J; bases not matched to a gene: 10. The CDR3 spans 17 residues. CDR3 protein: CASSSGGGGRVTGELFF. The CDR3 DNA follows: TGTGCCAGCAGTTCCGGGGGAGGCGGGAGGGTCACCGGGGAGCTGTTTTTT.

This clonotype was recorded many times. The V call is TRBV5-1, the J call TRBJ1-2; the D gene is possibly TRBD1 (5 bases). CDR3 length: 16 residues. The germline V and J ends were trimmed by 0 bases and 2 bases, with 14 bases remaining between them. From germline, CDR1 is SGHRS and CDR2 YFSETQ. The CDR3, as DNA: TGCGCCAGCAGCTTGGACCAAAGGGGCAGCAACTATGGCTACACCTTC. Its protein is CASSLDQRGSNYGYTF.